A selection of T cell receptor beta chains follows, all from one sample in a study of CD8 T cells in Susac syndrome. One entry per CDR3 protein, called by TCRdb with MiXCR from the immunoSEQ multiplex PCR reads. The sample yields about 300,000 distinct CDR3 sequences, approximately 85% seen once. Sequenced input: CD8+ T cells from PBMCs. These receptors came from a human donor with multiple sclerosis. The CDR3 runs from the conserved cysteine through the conserved F or W. The D gene is left open where the match is weak. Some rows mark clone size as missing; the rest say once, few, many or name a class of expanded clone.

length: 13; D: .; V: TRBV19; size: .; J: TRBJ2-7; DNA: TGTGCCAGTAGTGTCGAGGGATACGACGAGCAGTACTTC; CDR3: CASSVEGYDEQYF
length: 13; D: .; V: TRBV7-9; size: .; J: TRBJ2-3; DNA: TGTGCCAGCAGCTTCCCAACTTCAGATACGCAGTATTTT; CDR3: CASSFPTSDTQYF
length: 16; D: .; V: TRBV27; size: .; J: TRBJ2-3; DNA: TGTGCCAGCAGTTTAGTCCTAGCGAGCCTCACAGATACGCAGTATTTT; CDR3: CASSLVLASLTDTQYF
length: 13; D: .; V: TRBV29-1; size: .; J: TRBJ2-1; DNA: TGCAGCGTTCTTCCGGACGGGAACAATGAGCAGTTCTTC; CDR3: CSVLPDGNNEQFF
length: 15; D: .; V: TRBV11-2; size: .; J: TRBJ2-5; DNA: TGTGCCAGCAGCTTGGCAGGAGAAACTCAAGAGACCCAGTACTTC; CDR3: CASSLAGETQETQYF
length: 13; D: .; V: TRBV5-1; size: few; J: TRBJ2-2; DNA: TGCGCCAGCAGCTTCCTCCTCCCCGGGGAGCTGTTTTTT; CDR3: CASSFLLPGELFF
length: 11; D: .; V: TRBV12-3/TRBV12-4; size: once; J: TRBJ2-6; DNA: TGTGCCAGCTCCGTTTCGGGGTCCCTGACTTTC; CDR3: CASSVSGSLTF
length: 16; D: .; V: TRBV4-1; size: .; J: TRBJ2-1; DNA: TGCGCCAGCAGCCCAGGGGCGGTAAGCTCCTACAATGAGCAGTTCTTC; CDR3: CASSPGAVSSYNEQFF
length: 13; D: .; V: TRBV30; size: once; J: TRBJ1-1; DNA: TGTGCCTGGCTGGGAGGGGGGGGCACTGAAGCTTTCTTT; CDR3: CAWLGGGGTEAFF
length: 13; D: .; V: TRBV5-6; size: .; J: TRBJ2-2; DNA: TGTGCCAGCAGCTCCCGGGGGACCGGGGAGCTGTTTTTT; CDR3: CASSSRGTGELFF
length: 15; D: TRBD2; V: TRBV28; size: .; J: TRBJ2-7; DNA: TGTGCCAGCTGTCTAGCGGGGGCTACCTCCTACGAGCAGTACTTC; CDR3: CASCLAGATSYEQYF
length: 13; D: .; V: TRBV20-1; size: .; J: TRBJ2-5; DNA: TGCAGTGCGGGAGGGGGAGGGAAGGAGACCCAGTACTTC; CDR3: CSAGGGGKETQYF
length: 14; D: TRBD2; V: TRBV11-2; size: .; J: TRBJ2-5; DNA: TGTGCCAGCAACCTAGCGGGAGCGCGAGAGACCCAGTACTTC; CDR3: CASNLAGARETQYF
length: 14; D: TRBD1; V: TRBV7-2; size: .; J: TRBJ1-2; DNA: TGTGCCAGCAGCACGACAGGGGGAAGCTATGGCTACACCTTC; CDR3: CASSTTGGSYGYTF
length: 12; D: .; V: TRBV7-9; size: .; J: TRBJ2-1; DNA: TGTGCCAGCAGCTTACAATCATGGGAGCAGTTCTTC; CDR3: CASSLQSWEQFF
length: 14; D: .; V: TRBV19; size: .; J: TRBJ1-5; DNA: TGTGCCAGTACCCCACGGGTAAGCAATCAGCCCCAGCATTTT; CDR3: CASTPRVSNQPQHF
length: 16; D: .; V: TRBV20-1; size: .; J: TRBJ2-1; DNA: TGCAGTGCTAGAGGGGGTCTGCTCAGCTTCTACAATGAGCAGTTCTTC; CDR3: CSARGGLLSFYNEQFF
length: 16; D: .; V: TRBV6-2/TRBV6-3; size: few; J: TRBJ2-2; DNA: TGTGCCAGCAGTTACTCGAGGGACTCGAACACCGGGGAGCTGTTTTTT; CDR3: CASSYSRDSNTGELFF
length: 15; D: .; V: TRBV28; size: .; J: TRBJ2-7; DNA: TGTGCCAGCAGTTTAAATCTAGCGTCCGTTTGGAAGCAGTACTTC; CDR3: CASSLNLASVWKQYF
length: 13; D: .; V: TRBV5-4; size: .; J: TRBJ2-7; DNA: TGTGCCAGCAGCTTTGAGGGAAACTACGAGCAGTACTTC; CDR3: CASSFEGNYEQYF
length: 17; D: TRBD2; V: TRBV28; size: .; J: TRBJ2-2; DNA: TGTGCCAGCAGTTTATGGACTAGCGGGAGGAACACCGGGGAGCTGTTTTTT; CDR3: CASSLWTSGRNTGELFF
length: 9; D: .; V: TRBV7-9; size: once; J: TRBJ2-3; DNA: TGTGCCTTACCGGATACGACGGATTTT; CDR3: CALPDTTDF
length: 16; D: .; V: TRBV4-2; size: .; J: TRBJ2-7; DNA: TGTGCCAGCAGCCAAGAACCCCCATCGGGACCCTACGAGCAGTACTTC; CDR3: CASSQEPPSGPYEQYF
length: 13; D: TRBD1; V: TRBV7-6; size: .; J: TRBJ2-7; DNA: TGTGCCAGCAGGACAGGGGCGGCCTACGAGCAGTACTTC; CDR3: CASRTGAAYEQYF
length: 15; D: .; V: TRBV27; size: .; J: TRBJ2-7; DNA: TGTGCCAGCAGTTTAATTCCCCAAAGCTCCTACGAGCAGTACTTC; CDR3: CASSLIPQSSYEQYF
length: 16; D: TRBD2; V: TRBV5-6; size: .; J: TRBJ2-1; DNA: TGTGCCAGCAGCTTGGGGCCTAGCGGTCCCTACAATGAGCAGTTCTTC; CDR3: CASSLGPSGPYNEQFF
length: 16; D: .; V: TRBV7-8; size: .; J: TRBJ1-1; DNA: TGTGCCAGCAGCTTAGCGTTCGGCAAGCCGAACACTGAAGCTTTCTTT; CDR3: CASSLAFGKPNTEAFF
length: 17; D: .; V: TRBV11-2; size: .; J: TRBJ2-3; DNA: TGTGCCAGCAGCCAAAGCGGCGGGCGGAAGCGAACAGATACGCAGTATTTT; CDR3: CASSQSGGRKRTDTQYF
length: 17; D: .; V: TRBV6-5; size: .; J: TRBJ2-1; DNA: TGTGCCAGCAGTTCATTACACCCCGCCCCAGGAGTCAATGAGCAGTTCTTC; CDR3: CASSSLHPAPGVNEQFF
length: 12; D: .; V: TRBV5-4; size: .; J: TRBJ2-7; DNA: TGTTCCATGGGGACCAATTCCTACGAGCAGTACTTC; CDR3: CSMGTNSYEQYF
length: 15; D: TRBD2; V: TRBV27; size: .; J: TRBJ2-7; DNA: TGTGCCAGCAGTTTAGCAGGGACTAGCGCCTACGAGCAGTACTTC; CDR3: CASSLAGTSAYEQYF
length: 18; D: .; V: TRBV28; size: .; J: TRBJ1-3; DNA: TGTGCCAGCAGTTTATCGGGGGCGTATATCCTCTCTGGAAACACCATATATTTT; CDR3: CASSLSGAYILSGNTIYF
length: 14; D: .; V: TRBV7-2; size: .; J: TRBJ1-1; DNA: TGTGCCAGCAGCTTAGAGATCATTCGCACTGAAGCTTTCTTT; CDR3: CASSLEIIRTEAFF
length: 14; D: TRBD1; V: TRBV4-3; size: .; J: TRBJ1-2; DNA: TGCGCCAGCAGCCAAGGGACAGGGGACTATGGCTACACCTTC; CDR3: CASSQGTGDYGYTF
length: 12; D: .; V: TRBV12-5; size: .; J: TRBJ2-1; DNA: TGTGCTAGTGGTTTTAGGGGAGATGAGCAGTTCTTC; CDR3: CASGFRGDEQFF
length: 16; D: .; V: TRBV5-6; size: .; J: TRBJ2-7; DNA: TGTGCCAGCAGCTCGCCCTACCGGACGCAAACCTACGAGCAGTACTTC; CDR3: CASSSPYRTQTYEQYF
length: 13; D: .; V: TRBV7-9; size: once; J: TRBJ1-4; DNA: TGTGCCAGCAGCGGCCCGAGAGTCGAAAAACTGTTTTTT; CDR3: CASSGPRVEKLFF
length: 15; D: TRBD1; V: TRBV29-1; size: .; J: TRBJ2-7; DNA: TGCAGCGTTGAAGATCCCGGGACAGGGTCTTACGAGCAGTACTTC; CDR3: CSVEDPGTGSYEQYF
length: 14; D: TRBD2; V: TRBV27; size: .; J: TRBJ2-3; DNA: TGTGCCAGCCGCCTAGCGGGGAGCACAGATACGCAGTATTTT; CDR3: CASRLAGSTDTQYF
length: 17; D: TRBD2; V: TRBV7-6; size: .; J: TRBJ2-7; DNA: TGTGCCAGCAGCTTAGCGATTTGGACTAGCGGGACTTCCGAGCAGTACTTC; CDR3: CASSLAIWTSGTSEQYF
length: 16; D: .; V: TRBV4-3; size: .; J: TRBJ1-2; DNA: TGCGCCAGCAGCCAAGAGGACGGATTGGCACGGGATGGCTACACCTTC; CDR3: CASSQEDGLARDGYTF
length: 16; D: .; V: TRBV28; size: once; J: TRBJ2-2; DNA: TGTGCCAGCAGTTTACTGGCCGGGCGAAACACCGGGGAGCTGTTTTTT; CDR3: CASSLLAGRNTGELFF
length: 11; D: .; V: TRBV27; size: .; J: TRBJ2-5; DNA: TGTGCCAGCGGGGTTGGAGAGACCCAGTACTTC; CDR3: CASGVGETQYF